The following is a T cell receptor beta chain sequence with its context. In the source study's methods: Estimation of nucleated cell counts relied on the amplification of reference gene primers. TCRdb keeps only in-frame clones here, not all; method: immunoSEQ multiplex PCR. That table gives V, J and clone size, and the DNA gave D and trimming. In the table there are approximately 470,000 clones, about 85% of which are singletons. The source of the sample is a study of blood T cell repertoires in COVID-19. Germline lookup yields CDR1 MRHNA and CDR2 SNTAGT. Trimming left V 5 bases short and J 1 base short, with 11 bases between. The CDR3 contains 14 residues.

This chain uses TRBV6-4 with TRBJ1-1; no clear D. The receptor comes from a woman aged 18-29 years who had recovered from COVID-19. The sequencing input was PBMCs or T cells enriched from blood (not recorded which). In DNA, the CDR3 is TGTGCCAGCAGTCTTCATCCCGGGAACACTGAAGCTTTCTTT. Residues: CASSLHPGNTEAFF.